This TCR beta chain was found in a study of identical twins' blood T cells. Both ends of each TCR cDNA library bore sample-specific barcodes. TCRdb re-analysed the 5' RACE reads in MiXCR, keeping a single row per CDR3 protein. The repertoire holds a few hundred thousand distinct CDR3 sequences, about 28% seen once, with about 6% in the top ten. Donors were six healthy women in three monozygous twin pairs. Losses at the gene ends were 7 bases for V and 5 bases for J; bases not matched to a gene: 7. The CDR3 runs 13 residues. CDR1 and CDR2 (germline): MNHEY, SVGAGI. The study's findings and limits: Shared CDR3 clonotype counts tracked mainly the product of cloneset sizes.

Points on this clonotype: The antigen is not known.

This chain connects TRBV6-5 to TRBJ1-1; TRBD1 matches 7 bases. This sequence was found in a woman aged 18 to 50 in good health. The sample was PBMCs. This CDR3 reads CASIPGRGTEAFF. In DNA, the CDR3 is TGTGCCAGCATCCCGGGCAGGGGGACTGAAGCTTTCTTT.